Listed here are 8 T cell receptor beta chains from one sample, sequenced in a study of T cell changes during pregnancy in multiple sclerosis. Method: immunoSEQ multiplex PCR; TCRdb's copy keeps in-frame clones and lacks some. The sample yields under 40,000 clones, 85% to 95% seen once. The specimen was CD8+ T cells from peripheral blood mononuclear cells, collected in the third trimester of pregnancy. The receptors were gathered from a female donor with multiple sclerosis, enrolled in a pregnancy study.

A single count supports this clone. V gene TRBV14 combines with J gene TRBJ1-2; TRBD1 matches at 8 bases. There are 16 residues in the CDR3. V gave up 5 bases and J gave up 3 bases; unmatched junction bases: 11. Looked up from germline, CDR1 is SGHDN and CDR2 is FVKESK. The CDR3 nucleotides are TGTGCCAGCAGCATCGGGACAGGAGGTTTTGACTATGGCTACACCTTC. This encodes CASSIGTGGFDYGYTF.

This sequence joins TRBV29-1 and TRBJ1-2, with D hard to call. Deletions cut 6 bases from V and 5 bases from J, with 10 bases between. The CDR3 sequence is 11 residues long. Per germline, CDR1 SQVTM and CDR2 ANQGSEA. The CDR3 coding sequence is TGCAGCGTCCCCTCTATTTATGGCTACACCTTC. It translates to CSVPSIYGYTF.

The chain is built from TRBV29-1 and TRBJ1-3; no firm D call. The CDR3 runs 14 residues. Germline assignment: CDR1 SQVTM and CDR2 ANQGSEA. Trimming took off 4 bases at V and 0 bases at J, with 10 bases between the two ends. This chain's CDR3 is CSVVPERSGNTIYF. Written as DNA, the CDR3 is TGCAGCGTTGTGCCTGAGCGCTCTGGAAACACCATATATTTT.

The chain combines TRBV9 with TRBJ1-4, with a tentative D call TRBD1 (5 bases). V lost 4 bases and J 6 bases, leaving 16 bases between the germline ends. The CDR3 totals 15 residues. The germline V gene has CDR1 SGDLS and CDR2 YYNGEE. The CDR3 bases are TGTGCCAGCAGCTCCCGGTGGGGGGGGGATGAAAAACTGTTTTTT. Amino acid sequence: CASSSRWGGDEKLFF. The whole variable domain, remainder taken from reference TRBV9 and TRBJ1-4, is DSGVTQTPKHLITATGQRVTLRCSPRSGDLSVYWYQQSLDQGLQFLIQYYNGEERAKGNILERFSAQQFPDLHSELNLSSLELGDSALYFCASSSRWGGDEKLFFGSGTQLSVL.

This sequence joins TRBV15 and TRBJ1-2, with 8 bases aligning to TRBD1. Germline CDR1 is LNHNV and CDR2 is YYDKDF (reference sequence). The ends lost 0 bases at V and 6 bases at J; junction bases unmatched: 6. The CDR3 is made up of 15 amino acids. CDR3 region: CATSRDSDRGDGYTF. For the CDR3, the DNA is TGTGCCACCAGCAGAGATTCTGACAGGGGAGATGGCTACACCTTC.

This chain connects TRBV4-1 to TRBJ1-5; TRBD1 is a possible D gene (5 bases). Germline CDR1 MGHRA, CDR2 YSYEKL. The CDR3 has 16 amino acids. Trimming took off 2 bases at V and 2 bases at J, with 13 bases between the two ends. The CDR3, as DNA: TGCGCCAGCAGCCAAACCCAGGGTTTCGGCAATCAGCCCCAGCATTTT. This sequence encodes CASSQTQGFGNQPQHF.

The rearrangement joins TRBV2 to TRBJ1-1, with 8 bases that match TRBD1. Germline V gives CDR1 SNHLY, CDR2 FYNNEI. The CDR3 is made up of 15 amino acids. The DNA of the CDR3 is TGTGTCCGCCTCGGACAGGGTGGTGAGAACACTGAAGCTTTCTTT. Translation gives CVRLGQGGENTEAFF.

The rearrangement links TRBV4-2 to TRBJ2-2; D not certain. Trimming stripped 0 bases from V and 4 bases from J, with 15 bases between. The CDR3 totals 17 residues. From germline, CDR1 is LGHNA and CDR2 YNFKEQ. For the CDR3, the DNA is TGTGCCAGCAGCCAAGATCTTGGCCAGCCGGGCACCGGGGAGCTGTTTTTT. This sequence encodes CASSQDLGQPGTGELFF.